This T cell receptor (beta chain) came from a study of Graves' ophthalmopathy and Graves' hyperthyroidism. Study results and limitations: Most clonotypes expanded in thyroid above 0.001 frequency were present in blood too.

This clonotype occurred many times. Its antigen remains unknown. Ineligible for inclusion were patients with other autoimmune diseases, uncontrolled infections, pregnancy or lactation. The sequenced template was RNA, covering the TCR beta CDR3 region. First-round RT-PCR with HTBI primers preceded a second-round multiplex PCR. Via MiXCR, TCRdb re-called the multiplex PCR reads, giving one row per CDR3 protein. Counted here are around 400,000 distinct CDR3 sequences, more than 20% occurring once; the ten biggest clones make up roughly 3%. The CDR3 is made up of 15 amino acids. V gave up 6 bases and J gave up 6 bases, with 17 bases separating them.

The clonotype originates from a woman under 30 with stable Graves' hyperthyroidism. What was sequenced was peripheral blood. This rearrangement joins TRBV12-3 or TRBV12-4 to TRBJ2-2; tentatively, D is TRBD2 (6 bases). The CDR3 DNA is TGTGCCAGCAGCCTAGGGCGGGGATCGGCCGGGGAGCTGTTTTTT. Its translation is CASSLGRGSAGELFF.